This T cell receptor (beta chain) was captured by sequencing in a study of T cell responses to AZD1222 COVID-19 vaccine. Study-level points and caveats: Nearly half of spike-specific TCRs reportedly target unmutated variant regions.

Second-dose intervals near 4 or 12 weeks were combined. The repertoire was sequenced with immunoSEQ multiplex PCR; TCRdb's copy has only in-frame clones and lacks some. The profile shows about 81,000 clones, roughly 90% of them singletons. With respect to this clone: Antigen unknown.

The sample consisted of peripheral blood, taken 28 days after the second AZD1222 dose. The TCR was taken from an adult who received the AZD1222 COVID-19 vaccine.

DNA for the CDR3: TGCGCCAGCAGTGAGGGGGTATCTAGGGCAGGGACCTACAATGAGCAGTTCTTC. Translation: CASSEGVSRAGTYNEQFF. The rearrangement links TRBV10-1 to TRBJ2-1; D may be TRBD1 (5 bases). Between the trimmed V and J ends, which lost 2 bases and 2 bases, there was a span of 19 bases. The length of the CDR3 is 18 residues. Looked up from germline, CDR1 is WNHNN and CDR2 is SYGVQD (reference sequence).